What follows are 2 T cell receptor beta chains derived from one specimen sequenced in a study of technical replicates of blood from several donors. The assay was immunoSEQ multiplex PCR, and TCRdb's table has in-frame clones only and misses some. The profile shows tens of thousands of clones, 94% of them singletons. The source material was T cells isolated from PBMCs. The receptors were gathered from a human donor in good health.

V usage is TRBV28 and J usage is TRBJ2-3; 14 nucleotides line up with TRBD2. This CDR3 has 20 residues. Germline V lookup: CDR1 MDHEN, CDR2 SYDVKM. Trimming took 7 bases from V and 2 from J; bases not matched to a gene: 17. CDR3 sequence reads: CASNLFRLAGGGPPTDTQYF. The DNA of the CDR3 is TGTGCCAGCAACCTGTTCCGACTAGCGGGGGGGGGTCCCCCCACAGATACGCAGTATTTT.

CDR3 in amino acids: CASSNRVSSGNTIYF. The CDR3 coding sequence is TGTGCCAGCAGTAACAGGGTGTCCTCTGGAAACACCATATATTTT. The chain joins TRBV6-5 to TRBJ1-3, with D perhaps matching TRBD1 (6 bases). The CDR3 consists of 15 residues. Germline CDR1 is MNHEY and CDR2 is SVGAGI. With 5 bases removed from V and 0 bases from J, the gap between germline ends came to 11 bases.